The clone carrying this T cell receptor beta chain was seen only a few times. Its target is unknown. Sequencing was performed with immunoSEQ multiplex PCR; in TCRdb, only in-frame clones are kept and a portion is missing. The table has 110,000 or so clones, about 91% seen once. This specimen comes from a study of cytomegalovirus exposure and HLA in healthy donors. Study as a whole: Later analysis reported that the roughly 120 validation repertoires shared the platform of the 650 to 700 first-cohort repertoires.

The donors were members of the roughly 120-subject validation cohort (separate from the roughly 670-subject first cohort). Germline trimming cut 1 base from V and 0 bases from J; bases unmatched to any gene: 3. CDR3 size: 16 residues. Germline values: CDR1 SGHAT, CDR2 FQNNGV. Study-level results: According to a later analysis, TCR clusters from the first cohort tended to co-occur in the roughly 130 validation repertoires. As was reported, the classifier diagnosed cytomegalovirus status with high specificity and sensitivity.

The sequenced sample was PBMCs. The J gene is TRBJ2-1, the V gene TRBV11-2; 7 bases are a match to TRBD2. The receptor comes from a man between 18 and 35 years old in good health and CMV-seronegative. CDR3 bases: TGTGCCAGCAGCTTAGTAGCTAGCGGCTCCTACAATGAGCAGTTCTTC. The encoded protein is CASSLVASGSYNEQFF.